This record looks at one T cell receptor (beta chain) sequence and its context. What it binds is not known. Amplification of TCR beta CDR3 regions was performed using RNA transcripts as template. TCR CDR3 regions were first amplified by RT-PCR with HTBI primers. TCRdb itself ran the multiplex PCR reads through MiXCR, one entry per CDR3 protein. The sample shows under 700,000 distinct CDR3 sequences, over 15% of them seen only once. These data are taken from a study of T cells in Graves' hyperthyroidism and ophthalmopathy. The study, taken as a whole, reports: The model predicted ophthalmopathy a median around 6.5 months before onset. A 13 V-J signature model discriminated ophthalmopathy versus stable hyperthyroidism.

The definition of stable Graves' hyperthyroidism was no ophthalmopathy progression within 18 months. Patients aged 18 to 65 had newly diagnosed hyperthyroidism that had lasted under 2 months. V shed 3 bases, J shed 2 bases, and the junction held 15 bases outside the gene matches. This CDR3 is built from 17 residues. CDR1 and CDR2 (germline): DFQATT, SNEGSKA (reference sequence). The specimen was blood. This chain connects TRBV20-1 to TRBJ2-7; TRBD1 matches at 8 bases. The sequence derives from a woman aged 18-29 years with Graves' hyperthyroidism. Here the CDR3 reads CSASSPSTGTGPYEQYF. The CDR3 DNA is TGCAGTGCTAGTAGTCCGTCCACCGGGACAGGTCCCTACGAGCAGTACTTC.